These 29 T cell receptor beta chains were all obtained from the same sample, sequenced in a study of cytomegalovirus exposure and HLA in healthy donors. PCR involved 60 Vbeta and 13 Jbeta primers. TCRdb's table, derived via immunoSEQ multiplex PCR, lists solely in-frame clones and lacks some. The sample has approximately 220,000 clones; around 76% are singletons. The sample comprised PBMCs. Receptor source: a man aged 18 to 35 in good health and CMV-seronegative.

The V gene is TRBV9, the J gene TRBJ2-3, with D possibly being TRBD1 (5 bases). This CDR3 is 14 amino acids long. Trimming took off 2 bases at V and 2 bases at J, with 9 bases between the two ends. Germline CDR1 and CDR2: SGDLS and YYNGEE. The CDR3 DNA follows: TGTGCCAGCAGCGTGACAGTTACCACAGATACGCAGTATTTT. Its translation: CASSVTVTTDTQYF.

This rearrangement joins TRBV25-1 to TRBJ2-7, with D maybe TRBD2 (6 bases). The length of the CDR3 is 14 residues. V gave up 8 bases and J gave up 0 bases, with 14 bases separating them. CDR1 and CDR2 (germline): MGHDK, SYGVNS. The CDR3 nucleotides are TGTGCCAGCGGAAGAGCCGGGAGCTCCTACGAGCAGTACTTC. It translates to CASGRAGSSYEQYF.

The CDR3 DNA sequence: TGTGCCAGCAGTAGGACTAGCGGGAACTACGAGCAGTACTTC. Protein: CASSRTSGNYEQYF. The chain recombines TRBV9 with TRBJ2-7; the match to TRBD2 covers 12 bases. CDR1 is SGDLS, CDR2 YYNGEE, per germline. The J segment lost 3 bases and the V segment lost 5 bases, leaving 3 bases of the junction unmatched. The CDR3 is 14 residues long.

This chain joins TRBV6-1 and TRBJ2-1, with D uncertain. The CDR3 consists of 11 residues. Germline V CDR1 and CDR2: MNHNS, SASEGT. The V and J ends lost 7 bases and 3 bases respectively, with 4 bases between them. This CDR3 reads CASNNYNEQFF. The CDR3 coding sequence is TGTGCCAGCAACAACTACAATGAGCAGTTCTTC.

The V and J genes are TRBV2 and TRBJ2-2; 9 bases match TRBD1. This CDR3 is built from 14 residues. V shed 4 bases, J shed 7 bases, and the junction held 4 bases outside the gene matches. Germline lookup yields CDR1 SNHLY and CDR2 FYNNEI. CDR3 loop: CASSGTGVDGELFF. The CDR3 nucleotides read TGTGCCAGCAGTGGGACAGGGGTAGACGGGGAGCTGTTTTTT.

This clone was recorded only once. The V call is TRBV7-3, the J call TRBJ2-2; TRBD2 agrees at 8 bases. Germline V gives CDR1 SGHTA, CDR2 FQGTGA. V lost 6 bases and J lost 2; bases outside the gene matches: 2. CDR3 size: 14 residues. The CDR3, as DNA: TGTGCCAGCAGAGCGGGAGATAACACCGGGGAGCTGTTTTTT. Translating it yields CASRAGDNTGELFF.

This chain uses TRBV5-1 with TRBJ2-5, with D possibly being TRBD1 (6 bases). Germline-derived CDR1 and CDR2 are SGHRS and YFSETQ. Trimming cost V 4 bases and J 2 bases, with 12 bases left between them. This CDR3 is built from 14 residues. DNA of the CDR3: TGCGCCAGCAGCCGTGGGACACCTCAAGAGACCCAGTACTTC. Its translation is CASSRGTPQETQYF.

The chain carries TRBV18 and TRBJ1-2; 8 nucleotides agree with TRBD1. The CDR3 spans 15 residues. V gave up 3 bases and J gave up 4 bases; unmatched junction bases: 7. Germline lookup yields CDR1 KGHSH and CDR2 LQKENI. The CDR3 spells CASSPLDRGTYGYTF. The CDR3 bases are TGTGCCAGCTCACCTTTAGACAGGGGAACCTATGGCTACACCTTC.

The chain carries TRBV7-5 and TRBJ1-2; the D call TRBD1 from the table was never checked on the DNA. TRBV7-5 is a documented pseudogene. This CDR3 is built from 15 residues. This chain's CDR3 is CARSTYHRFSYGYTF. CDR3 sequence (DNA): TGTGCCAGAAGCACCTACCACAGGTTCTCTTATGGCTACACCTTC.

The genes are TRBV30 and TRBJ2-7; TRBD1 might be the D (6 bases). V lost 1 base and J 1 base, leaving 17 bases between the germline ends. Per germline, CDR1 GTSNPN and CDR2 SVGIG (reference sequence). The CDR3 runs 16 residues. CDR3: CAWSAPGDTPSYEQYF. CDR3 DNA: TGTGCCTGGAGTGCCCCTGGGGACACCCCTTCCTACGAGCAGTACTTC.

The genes are TRBV5-5 and TRBJ1-3; the D is unclear. Trimming shortened V by 4 bases and J by 0 bases, and 8 bases separated the two germline ends. This CDR3 is 14 amino acids long. Looked up from germline, CDR1 is SGHKS and CDR2 is YYEKEE (reference sequence). Written as DNA, the CDR3 is TGTGCCAGCAGCCCCCAGAACTCTGGAAACACCATATATTTT. Its protein product is CASSPQNSGNTIYF.

The J gene is TRBJ2-3, the V gene TRBV5-1, with a tentative D call TRBD1 (6 bases). This CDR3 is 17 amino acids long. CDR1 and CDR2 (germline): SGHRS, YFSETQ. Between the trimmed V and J ends, which lost 4 bases and 0 bases, there was a span of 18 bases. The CDR3 is CASSLDPTGQSTDTQYF. For the CDR3, the DNA is TGCGCCAGCAGCCTAGATCCGACAGGACAGAGCACAGATACGCAGTATTTT.

The rearrangement links TRBV28 to TRBJ1-6; TRBD1 aligns across 9 bases. The germline V gene has CDR1 MDHEN and CDR2 SYDVKM. V shed 5 bases and J 12 bases; nucleotides not matched to a gene: 8. The length of the CDR3 is 14 residues. In DNA form, the CDR3 reads TGTGCCAGCAGTCAAATACAGGGGGCAGGACCCCTCCACTTT. Protein product: CASSQIQGAGPLHF.

The chain combines TRBV5-6 with TRBJ2-7, with a weak D call TRBD1 (5 bases). This CDR3 is built from 13 residues. Germline V gene sequence: CDR1 SGHDT, CDR2 YYEEEE. V lost 2 bases, J lost 7 bases, and 13 bases lay in between. CDR3 protein: CASSLGAHGEQYF. The CDR3 DNA is TGTGCCAGCAGCTTAGGGGCTCATGGGGAGCAGTACTTC.

This clone was seen more than once but under ten times. The chain employs TRBV4-2 and TRBJ1-1; a possible D gene is TRBD1 (6 bases). The germline V gene has CDR1 LGHNA and CDR2 YNFKEQ. The V gene lost 1 base and the J gene lost 0 bases, with 9 bases spanning the gap. The CDR3 extends over 15 amino acids. The CDR3 loop is CASSQAGQMNTEAFF. The CDR3 DNA sequence: TGTGCCAGCAGCCAAGCCGGACAGATGAACACTGAAGCTTTCTTT.

The chain has TRBV6-5 and TRBJ1-6; D ambiguous. The CDR3 is 15 amino acids. Germline V gene data show CDR1 as MNHEY and CDR2 as SVGAGI. Trimming removed 5 bases from V and 5 bases from J, with 13 bases in between. The CDR3 nucleotides are TGTGCCAGCAGTACGCCGCGGAGGGATAATTCACCCCTCCACTTT. This sequence encodes CASSTPRRDNSPLHF.

V is TRBV9 and J is TRBJ1-2; 9 nucleotides line up with TRBD1. There are 16 residues in the CDR3. In germline, CDR1 is SGDLS, CDR2 YYNGEE. After removal of 4 bases from V and 4 bases from J, the junction contained 11 bases not matched to a gene. The DNA of the CDR3 is TGTGCCAGCAGCTCCTCTACCGGGACAGGGATCTATGGCTACACCTTC. Its translation: CASSSSTGTGIYGYTF.

The genes are TRBV16 and TRBJ1-5; D is unresolved. The germline gives CDR1 KGHSY, CDR2 FQNENV. The CDR3 is 15 amino acids. V was clipped by 6 bases and J by 0 bases, with 12 bases between them. The CDR3, as DNA: TGTGCCAGCAGTCAAGGACTGAATAGCAATCAGCCCCAGCATTTT. Protein product: CASSQGLNSNQPQHF.

This sequence joins TRBV7-3 and TRBJ2-3; D is perhaps TRBD2 (6 bases). V dropped 0 bases and J dropped 7 bases, with 20 bases sitting between them. The germline CDR1 and CDR2 sequences are SGHTA and FQGTGA. The CDR3 totals 17 residues. CDR3 sequence (DNA): TGTGCCAGCAGCTTAACCCCGGTCGGCGGGATTCAAAATACGCAGTATTTT. It is translated as CASSLTPVGGIQNTQYF.

This clone has only a few counts. The chain has TRBV5-1 and TRBJ1-6, with D uncertain. From germline, CDR1 is SGHRS and CDR2 YFSETQ. There are 15 residues in the CDR3. V was trimmed by 4 bases and J by 2 bases, leaving 10 bases between them. The CDR3 region is CASSPEEAYNSPLHF. The CDR3, as DNA: TGCGCCAGCAGCCCTGAGGAGGCCTATAATTCACCCCTCCACTTT.

This chain links TRBV6-5 with TRBJ2-1, with D tentatively TRBD1 (7 bases). The V and J ends lost 6 bases and 7 bases respectively, with 13 bases between them. Germline V gives CDR1 MNHEY, CDR2 SVGAGI. CDR3 length equals 13 residues. DNA for the CDR3: TGTGCCAGCAGAGAGGGGGCGGGGAATGAGCAGTTCTTC. The encoded protein is CASREGAGNEQFF.

This rearrangement joins TRBV9 to TRBJ1-5; D is ambiguous. CDR1 and CDR2 (germline): SGDLS, YYNGEE. The CDR3 covers 15 residues. Trimming left V 0 bases short and J 7 bases short, with 14 bases between. The CDR3: CASSVGYKSGQPQHF. The CDR3 DNA reads as TGTGCCAGCAGCGTAGGGTATAAATCCGGGCAGCCCCAGCATTTT.

This chain links TRBV5-4 with TRBJ2-7; TRBD1 aligns across 8 bases. Trimming at V came to 3 bases and at J to 6 bases, leaving 8 bases not matched to a gene. Germline values: CDR1 SGHNT, CDR2 YYREEE (reference sequence). The CDR3 length is 14 residues. The CDR3 DNA sequence: TGTGCCAGCAGCTACCCCGGACAGGGAGGCGAGCAGTACTTC. This translates into CASSYPGQGGEQYF. The full variable domain, completed using reference TRBV5-4 and TRBJ2-7, is ETGVTQSPTHLIKTRGQQVTLRCSSQSGHNTVSWYQQALGQGPQFIFQYYREEENGRGNFPPRFSGLQFPNYSSELNVNALELDDSALYLCASSYPGQGGEQYFGPGTRLTVT.

CDR3 sequence reads: CASSYPGGHNQPQHF. The CDR3 coding sequence is TGTGCCAGCAGTTACCCAGGTGGGCACAATCAGCCCCAGCATTTT. V and J are TRBV6-5 and TRBJ1-5; no clear D gene. The CDR3 spans 15 residues. Trimming took 2 bases from V and 3 from J, leaving 11 bases between them. Germline-derived CDR1 and CDR2 are MNHEY and SVGAGI.

The chain is built from TRBV19 and TRBJ2-6, with TRBD1 matching 11 bases. Germline CDR1 and CDR2: LNHDA and SQIVND (reference sequence). CDR3 length equals 17 residues. J lost 0 bases, V lost 8 bases, and 6 bases had no gene match. In nucleotides, the CDR3 is TGTGCCAGTTCCGCCGGGACAGGGGGCTCTGGGGCCAACGTCCTGACTTTC. Its translation: CASSAGTGGSGANVLTF.

V usage is TRBV10-3 and J usage is TRBJ1-5; TRBD1 might be the D (5 bases). Germline-derived CDR1 and CDR2 are ENHRY and SYGVKD. Trimming took off 0 bases at V and 1 base at J, with 16 bases between the two ends. The CDR3 runs to 18 residues. The CDR3 region is CAISESESGGRSNQPQHF. CDR3 nucleotide sequence: TGTGCCATCAGTGAGTCGGAGTCGGGGGGTCGGAGCAATCAGCCCCAGCATTTT.

The V call is TRBV7-3, the J call TRBJ2-1; the match to TRBD2 covers 10 bases. Germline V gene lookup returns CDR1 SGHTA and CDR2 FQGTGA. This CDR3 is 16 amino acids long. The V segment lost 1 base and the J segment 4 bases; nucleotides outside the gene matches: 4. The CDR3 here is CASSLNAAGGYNEQFF. The CDR3 DNA sequence: TGTGCCAGCAGCTTAAATGCAGCGGGAGGGTACAATGAGCAGTTCTTC.

This chain connects TRBV5-1 to TRBJ1-1; the D is unclear. V gave up 5 bases and J gave up 6 bases, with 20 bases separating them. Germline CDR1 is SGHRS and CDR2 is YFSETQ. The CDR3 sequence is 15 residues long. The CDR3 sequence is CASRPNRFEDSEAFF. The CDR3 coding sequence is TGCGCCAGCAGACCTAATAGGTTTGAGGATTCTGAAGCTTTCTTT.

The chain recombines TRBV9 with TRBJ2-1; TRBD2 matches 7 bases. Germline V gives CDR1 SGDLS, CDR2 YYNGEE. The CDR3 loop spans 13 amino acids. J was trimmed by 9 bases and V by 3 bases; bases with no gene match: 6. CDR3 bases: TGTGCCAGCAGCGAGGGAGGGGAGAGTGAGCAGTTCTTC. Translation gives CASSEGGESEQFF.